This TCR beta chain was found in a study of preoperative IRX-2 immunotherapy in early breast cancer. TCRdb's table, derived via immunoSEQ multiplex PCR, lists solely in-frame clones and lacks some. Altogether about 23,000 clones are present, 75% to 90% being singletons, with the ten largest covering roughly 9%. Germline CDR1 reads MGHDK; CDR2 reads SYGVNS. CDR3 length equals 13 residues. Trimming stripped 8 bases from V and 2 bases from J, with 13 bases between. Treatment meaning: preoperative locoregional IRX-2 cytokine immunotherapy. Samples came from a phase Ib trial of preoperative locoregional IRX-2 cytokine immunotherapy.

The clonotype originates from a human donor with breast cancer. This specimen consisted of tumor tissue, obtained after IRX-2 immunotherapy. This sequence joins TRBV25-1 and TRBJ2-7; D gene unclear. The CDR3 region is CASGRTTPYEQYF. In DNA form, the CDR3 reads TGTGCCAGCGGTAGGACGACCCCCTACGAGCAGTACTTC.